This T cell receptor (beta chain) was profiled in a study of Graves' ophthalmopathy and Graves' hyperthyroidism (dated by TCRdb to 2017 to 2018). Notes on the research overall: Peripheral blood was collected at initial diagnosis, before any treatment. To tell Graves' ophthalmopathy apart from Graves' hyperthyroidism, and to predict which patients would progress to ophthalmopathy, the study relied on TCR beta repertoire signatures. In total, 135 blood samples were TCR-sequenced: 40 to 45 ophthalmopathy, some 75 hyperthyroidism and some 17 hyperthyroidism-to-ophthalmopathy patients. To explore V-J signatures that distinguish ophthalmopathy from hyperthyroidism, a discovery set of 90 to 100 patients was enrolled, made up of more than 40 with ophthalmopathy and fewer than 60 with stable hyperthyroidism. An independent validation cohort was composed of some 19 hyperthyroidism patients and about 16 patients who later progressed from hyperthyroidism to ophthalmopathy. T-cell repertoires of thyroid tissue and blood were compared in 5 or 6 hyperthyroidism patients. Once sampling was done, hyperthyroidism patients were given methimazole at a starting dose of 30 mg daily, while ophthalmopathy patients were given high-dose intravenous methylprednisolone.

Trimming leaves V shorter by 3 bases and J shorter by 3 bases, with the junction holding 8 bases beyond the gene matches. The CDR3, cysteine through phenylalanine, is 16 amino acids long. The sequence is cut down to CDR3 DNA, 48 bases in frame from base 1. The CDR1 and CDR2 encoded by the germline V gene are KGHDR and SFDVKD. For repertoire sequencing, the TCR beta CDR3 regions were amplified from RNA transcripts. The first round of RT-PCR was done with HTBI primers and the Qiagen OneStep RT-PCR kit, and was followed by a second round of multiplex PCR, then size selection and purification. Libraries were sequenced paired-end with 100 bp reads on an Illumina HiSeq2000. In the source study's methods: SOAPnuke was used for read processing, and reads with adapters, uncalled bases, a mean Phred below 15, or no exact constant-primer or identifier match were discarded. High-quality paired reads were merged with COPE v1.2.5. Unique nucleotide sequences were defined as clonotypes and aligned to IMGT TRB V, D and J references using MiTCR v1.1. Analysis was restricted to V-J combinations with a frequency above 0.0001, which covered about 99% of repertoires. For each V-J combination, a TCR clonal expansion and chaos score was defined as the ratio of F50 clonal expansion to chaos observed in the TCRdist matrix. Features were reduced by Welch's t-statistics and random forest to around 13 V-J combinations, which fed a naive Bayes classifier. The Morisita-Horn index was used to measure how similar the thyroid and blood repertoires were. The raw public data were reprocessed by TCRdb itself: fastp quality trimming at Q25, MiXCR clonotype calling, in-frame beta chains only. Rows are unified per CDR3 protein, each entry keeping the most common DNA and genes. The V and J calls here are based on TCRdb, not the publication. For this sample the table gives roughly 300,000 distinct CDR3 sequences, of which 17% were detected only once. Clones ranked in the top ten supply approximately 13% of the sample.

Overall results and qualifications from the work: No statistical method was used to set the sample size in advance, and the investigators knew which group each participant was assigned to. In validation, the model predicted ophthalmopathy progression with about 71% sensitivity and roughly 72% specificity; approximately 12 predicted patients were CT-confirmed with GO in a median of around 6 months. The 13-signature model separated ophthalmopathy from stable hyperthyroidism with 85% to 90% sensitivity and around 81% specificity in cross-validation, and 80%/75% in the test set. Most expanded thyroid clonotypes with a frequency above 0.001 also appeared in blood, which suggests that blood repertoires may reflect the immune response in the thyroid.

Ophthalmopathy patients had moderately to severely active disease, Clinical Activity Score of at least 3, NOSPECS grade of at least 4, and disease duration under 3 months. Patients were excluded if they had other autoimmune diseases, uncontrolled infections, pregnancy or lactation. Clinical symptoms, serum thyroxine, TRAb, thyroid ultrasound and orbital computed tomography formed the basis of the diagnosis. Ficoll-Paque density gradient centrifugation was used to isolate PBMCs from 9.5 to 10 ml of fresh peripheral blood. Total RNA was extracted with Trizol reagent and quality-checked on an Agilent 2100 Bioanalyzer. This clonotype was observed at least ten times. This receptor's antigen is unknown. Per-base quality was not reported, and no clone a single base away is much larger than it.

The clonotype was recovered from an adult man with Graves' ophthalmopathy. The chain was built from TRBV24-1 and TRBJ2-3, with TRBD2 identical over 7 junction bases. The sequencing input was peripheral blood. The CDR3 region has the sequence CATSDPGLGPTDTQYF. The DNA sequence is TGTGCCACCAGTGATCCCGGACTAGGCCCGACAGATACGCAGTATTTT.